The 17 T cell receptor beta chains below all came from one sample that was sequenced in a study of shared clonotypes between healthy human individuals. The repertoire was sequenced with immunoSEQ multiplex PCR; TCRdb's copy has only in-frame clones and lacks some. The sample lists about 480,000 clones, around 74% occurring once. Specimen: PBMCs. The origin of the receptors is a woman between 40 and 50 years old in good health. Some clones in this sample may be carry-over from other donors' samples.

The chain is built from TRBV9 and TRBJ2-5, with 9 bases aligning to TRBD2. The CDR3 extends over 16 amino acids. Looked up from germline, CDR1 is SGDLS and CDR2 is YYNGEE. With V trimmed by 0 bases and J by 4 bases, 7 bases remained unmatched. DNA for the CDR3: TGTGCCAGCAGCGTAGAGGCTAGCGGGAAAGGAGAGACCCAGTACTTC. It is translated as CASSVEASGKGETQYF.

The chain is built from TRBV28 and TRBJ1-5; D might be TRBD1 (5 bases). This CDR3 is 18 amino acids long. Germline V gene sequence: CDR1 MDHEN, CDR2 SYDVKM. Deletions cut 2 bases from V and 2 bases from J, with 19 bases between. As DNA, the CDR3 is TGTGCCAGCAGTTTACGCCGCCTCGGGGGAGTAGGCAATCAGCCCCAGCATTTT. It is translated as CASSLRRLGGVGNQPQHF.

The table lists this clone with many counts. The V and J genes are TRBV6-5 and TRBJ2-7, with TRBD2 identical over 8 bases. Trimming removed 7 bases from V and 6 bases from J; junction bases left unmatched: 14. Germline V gene lookup returns CDR1 MNHEY and CDR2 SVGAGI. There are 15 residues in the CDR3. For the CDR3, the DNA is TGTGCCAGCACCCTTACCCCGGACAGCGGGGGCGAGCAGTACTTC. It codes for CASTLTPDSGGEQYF.

This clone showed up many times. The gene calls are TRBV19 and TRBJ1-1; D gene ambiguous. This CDR3 is built from 14 residues. Trimming removed 3 bases from V and 0 bases from J, with 8 bases in between. Germline CDR1 reads LNHDA; CDR2 reads SQIVND (reference sequence). The CDR3 DNA reads TGTGCCAGTAGTATTTACAGCGTGAACACTGAAGCTTTCTTT. This codes for CASSIYSVNTEAFF.

The chain combines TRBV18 with TRBJ2-3; 14 positions match TRBD2. Losses at the gene ends were 3 bases for V and 2 bases for J; bases not matched to a gene: 13. This CDR3 is 20 amino acids long. Germline V gene data show CDR1 as KGHSH and CDR2 as LQKENI. The CDR3 DNA is TGTGCCAGCTCACCCCGGGGACTAGCGGGAGACATGCCCCCCACAGATACGCAGTATTTT. Protein sequence: CASSPRGLAGDMPPTDTQYF.

The CDR3 bases are TGTGCCAGCATCAGCTCGGGGGTCACTGAAGCTTTCTTT. It is translated as CASISSGVTEAFF. The chain uses TRBV6-1 and TRBJ1-1, with D maybe TRBD1 (5 bases). CDR3 size: 13 residues. The ends were cut back, 7 bases at V and 4 bases at J, with 13 bases in the middle. Germline V gives CDR1 MNHNS, CDR2 SASEGT.

This chain links TRBV19 with TRBJ2-7; the D gene is possibly TRBD1 (7 bases). This CDR3 has 15 amino acids. Germline lookup yields CDR1 LNHDA and CDR2 SQIVND (reference sequence). The V end lost 5 bases, the J end lost 2 bases, and 16 bases lay between the germline ends. This CDR3 is CASSQGGPGTYEQYF. CDR3 sequence (DNA): TGTGCCAGTAGTCAGGGGGGCCCGGGAACCTACGAGCAGTACTTC.

The chain is built from TRBV10-1 and TRBJ2-5, with D perhaps given as TRBD1 or TRBD2 (5 bases each). With 6 bases removed from V and 1 base from J, the gap between germline ends came to 9 bases. Germline CDR1 reads WNHNN; CDR2 reads SYGVQD (reference sequence). The CDR3 contains 13 residues. In DNA form, the CDR3 reads TGCGCCAGCAGCCCCGGGACCCAAGAGACCCAGTACTTC. Translating it yields CASSPGTQETQYF.

The chain has TRBV7-3 and TRBJ2-7; maybe TRBD2 (6 bases). Germline loops: CDR1 SGHTA, CDR2 FQGTGA. The CDR3 has 15 residues. Trimming removed 0 bases from V and 0 bases from J, with 9 bases in between. The CDR3 DNA reads as TGTGCCAGCAGCTTAACGGGCGGGGCCTCCTACGAGCAGTACTTC. Translation gives CASSLTGGASYEQYF.

The V call is TRBV18, the J call TRBJ2-7, with TRBD2 identical over 12 bases. After removal of 1 base from V and 5 bases from J, the junction contained 3 bases not matched to a gene. The CDR3 covers 15 residues. Germline V gene sequence: CDR1 KGHSH, CDR2 LQKENI. CDR3 in amino acids: CASSPRLAGADEQYF. For the CDR3, the DNA is TGTGCCAGCTCACCACGACTAGCGGGAGCAGACGAGCAGTACTTC.

This sequence joins TRBV27 and TRBJ2-7; TRBD2 matches 9 bases. Trimming took 3 bases from V and 7 from J; bases not matched to a gene: 10. This CDR3 region has 15 residues. Germline V CDR1 and CDR2: MNHEY, SMNVEV (reference sequence). The CDR3, as DNA: TGTGCCAGCAGTTTCAGGGAAGCGGGAGGAGGGGAGCAGTACTTC. Residues: CASSFREAGGGEQYF.

The J gene is TRBJ2-3, the V gene TRBV7-2; unclear D gene. V was pared by 2 bases and J by 0 bases, with 6 bases between. The germline V gene encodes CDR1 SGHTA and CDR2 FQGNSA. This CDR3 comprises 14 residues. The CDR3 bases are TGTGCCAGCAGCTTAACTCGGAGCACAGATACGCAGTATTTT. Its protein product is CASSLTRSTDTQYF.

V is TRBV2 and J is TRBJ2-1; no clear D gene. Per germline, CDR1 SNHLY and CDR2 FYNNEI. This CDR3 region has 14 residues. V shed 7 bases and J shed 6 bases, with 16 bases lying between them. DNA for the CDR3: TGTGCCAGCAACGAGAGCCCTACGAGCAATGAGCAGTTCTTC. Amino acid sequence: CASNESPTSNEQFF.

This chain links TRBV18 with TRBJ1-4, with D unresolved. Between the trimmed V and J ends, which lost 0 bases and 5 bases, there was a span of 10 bases. There are 15 residues in the CDR3. Germline CDR1 reads KGHSH; CDR2 reads LQKENI. The CDR3 loop is CASSPPEAANEKLFF. CDR3 sequence (DNA): TGTGCCAGCTCACCACCGGAGGCAGCAAATGAAAAACTGTTTTTT.

The V and J genes are TRBV7-8 and TRBJ1-5, with 11 bases that match TRBD1. The CDR3 is made up of 17 amino acids. Germline V gene sequence: CDR1 SGHVS, CDR2 FQNEAQ. With 6 bases clipped from V and 2 bases from J, the junction kept 9 bases outside the gene matches. The chain's CDR3 is CASSPGQGAWGNQPQHF. DNA for the CDR3: TGTGCCAGCAGTCCAGGACAGGGGGCTTGGGGCAATCAGCCCCAGCATTTT.

Of note for this clone: Different DNA sequences within this sample yield the same CDR3. The J gene is TRBJ2-5, the V gene TRBV7-9; D gene ambiguous. CDR1 is SEHNR, CDR2 FQNEAQ, per germline (reference sequence). V lost 2 bases to trimming and J lost 3 bases, with 4 bases between them. This CDR3 is built from 12 residues. The CDR3 loop reads CASSLQEETQYF. DNA of the CDR3: TGTGCCAGCAGCTTACAAGAAGAGACCCAGTACTTC.

The CDR3, as DNA: TGTGCCAGCAGCTTAGTAGGGCTAGCGGGAGGGGATGAGCAGTACTTC. Translated: CASSLVGLAGGDEQYF. The chain couples TRBV7-2 to TRBJ2-7; 12 nucleotides line up with TRBD2. CDR3 length: 16 amino acids. CDR1 SGHTA and CDR2 FQGNSA come from the germline V gene. The J segment lost 7 bases and the V segment lost 1 base, leaving 8 bases of the junction unmatched.